This TCR beta chain was sequenced in a study of T cells after yellow fever vaccination. Study summary: Preparation of the low-cell-number fractions used SMART-Seq v4 Ultra Low Input. Findings and limits, study-wide: FACS-sorted repertoires might harbor abundant contaminating clonotypes from the bulk population.

Making TCR cDNA involved 5'RACE template switching, which added UMIs and a universal primer site. TCRdb re-called the 5' RACE reads with MiXCR, one entry per CDR3 protein. The data hold around 310,000 distinct CDR3 sequences, with 8.5% to 10% observed a single time. In the case of this clonotype: The antigen is unknown.

This TCR derives from a man aged 18-30 years who received the YFV17D yellow fever vaccine. The material was PBMCs, obtained on the day of the first yellow fever vaccination.

CDR3 nucleotides: TGTGCCATCAGTGGACTAGCGGGGTGGAGGGAGCAGTTCTTC. Its protein is CAISGLAGWREQFF. V and J are TRBV10-3 and TRBJ2-1, with 11 bases identical to TRBD2. Per germline, CDR1 ENHRY and CDR2 SYGVKD. This CDR3 contains 14 residues. Trimming cost V 4 bases and J 10 bases; bases outside gene matches: 6.